The sequence of this T cell receptor beta chain was determined in a study of beta chain features in type 1 diabetes. Study-level findings and limits: Researchers report that Type 1 diabetes patients had moderately but significantly shorter TCRB CDR3s across all four CD4+ subsets. When VDJ junctions were examined, type 1 diabetes patients showed fewer insertions and more deletions.

A few counts support this clone. Its antigen is not known. cDNA synthesis used the whole RNA isolate, giving expressed TCRB sequences. Naive, central memory and regulatory T cell samples averaged around 3.9 million reads. This table comes from immunoSEQ multiplex PCR, and its TCRdb copy is limited to in-frame clones, with some not included. This table holds 150,000 to 200,000 clones, roughly 60% found once. It was via CD45RO/CCR7/CD25/CD127/CD95/CD27 that CD4+ naive, central memory, regulatory and stem cell-like memory cells were sorted. The CDR3 covers 15 residues. The trim removed 5 bases at V and 1 base at J, leaving 8 bases unmatched. The germline V gene encodes CDR1 SEHNR and CDR2 FQNEAQ (reference sequence).

V usage is TRBV7-9 and J usage is TRBJ2-7, with 7 bases aligning to TRBD1. Input material: naive CD4+ T cells from blood. This TCR came from a man aged 30 to 39 with type 1 diabetes. The CDR3 spells CASSPGPGGSYEQYF. In nucleotides, the CDR3 is TGTGCCAGCAGCCCCGGGCCAGGGGGATCCTACGAGCAGTACTTC.